These 25 T cell receptor beta chains share one sample of origin, sequenced in a study of metastatic and nonmetastatic thyroid tumors. Before thyroid surgery, none of the patients had received any treatment. TCRdb re-called clones from the PCR reads using MiXCR. The table shows approximately 4,000 clones, with roughly 35% occurring only once. Sequencing was done on a sample of tumor tissue. The receptors were gathered from a male donor with papillary thyroid cancer or a benign thyroid nodule (not recorded which). Some clones in this sample may be carry-over from other donors' samples.

The chain combines TRBV9 with TRBJ2-7, with a possible D match to TRBD2 (6 bases). The germline gives CDR1 SGDLS, CDR2 YYNGEE. The length of the CDR3 is 17 residues. Trimming took off 3 bases at V and 3 bases at J, with 22 bases between the two ends. The CDR3, as DNA: TGTGCCAGCAGCGGAGGTCTACTAGCTGGGTCATTCTACGAGCAGTACTTC. Translated, it gives CASSGGLLAGSFYEQYF.

The chain has TRBV19 and TRBJ2-1, with 9 nucleotides matching TRBD2. This CDR3 contains 15 residues. Trimming cost V 3 bases and J 7 bases; bases outside gene matches: 7. CDR1 LNHDA and CDR2 SQIVND come from the germline V gene (reference sequence). The CDR3 DNA is TGTGCCAGTAGTATGGGCGGGGGGGTATCTAATGAGCAGTTCTTC. Translating gives CASSMGGGVSNEQFF.

The J gene is TRBJ1-1, the V gene TRBV5-1; no clear D. V was pared by 4 bases and J by 4 bases, with 11 bases between. Germline CDR1 SGHRS, CDR2 YFSETQ. CDR3 size: 13 residues. The CDR3 nucleotides are TGCGCCAGCAGCATTTCGTATGGCACTGAAGCTTTCTTT. The encoded protein is CASSISYGTEAFF.

V usage is TRBV20-1 and J usage is TRBJ2-5; D uncertain. V was cut by 0 bases and J by 2 bases, with 13 bases left in between. Germline lookup yields CDR1 DFQATT and CDR2 SNEGSKA (reference sequence). CDR3 length: 15 residues. CDR3: CSARDLQGSQETQYF. The CDR3 region has the DNA TGCAGTGCTAGAGATTTACAAGGATCACAAGAGACCCAGTACTTC.

This clone came up a few times. The chain carries TRBV12-3 or TRBV12-4 and TRBJ1-1; 7 bases are a match to TRBD1. With 6 bases clipped from V and 5 bases from J, the junction kept 6 bases outside the gene matches. The CDR3 has 13 residues. The CDR3 region has the DNA TGTGCCAGCAGCCTGACAGGGAGGACTGAAGCTTTCTTT. Amino acid sequence: CASSLTGRTEAFF.

This rearrangement joins TRBV5-1 to TRBJ2-3; D is perhaps TRBD2 (6 bases). Trimming removed 3 bases at V and 4 bases at J, with 18 bases between. Germline CDR1 and CDR2: SGHRS and YFSETQ. The CDR3 length is 16 residues. CDR3 residues: CASSSPSVGPADTQYF. The DNA for the CDR3 is TGCGCCAGCAGCTCCCCTAGCGTGGGGCCGGCAGATACGCAGTATTTT. Using reference TRBV5-1 and TRBJ2-3 for the parts outside the CDR3, the full variable domain is KAGVTQTPRYLIKTRGQQVTLSCSPISGHRSVSWYQQTPGQGLQFLFEYFSETQRNKGNFPGRFSGRQFSNSRSEMNVSTLELGDSALYLCASSSPSVGPADTQYFGPGTRLTVL.

This clone was counted a few times. This sequence joins TRBV6-1 and TRBJ2-1, with D perhaps matching TRBD2 (5 bases). The CDR3 sequence is 16 residues long. Germline V gives CDR1 MNHNS, CDR2 SASEGT. Deletions cut 7 bases from V and 2 bases from J, with 18 bases between. CDR3 protein: CASKGAGSAAYNEQFF. The DNA of the CDR3 is TGTGCCAGCAAGGGTGCGGGTTCTGCGGCCTACAATGAGCAGTTCTTC.

The V and J genes are TRBV11-2 and TRBJ2-2; D is uncertain. V lost 3 bases to trimming and J lost 3 bases, with 5 bases between them. Germline loops: CDR1 SGHAT, CDR2 FQNNGV. This CDR3 region has 13 residues. For the CDR3, the DNA is TGTGCCAGCAGCTTTGGATACACCGGGGAGCTGTTTTTT. Translating it yields CASSFGYTGELFF.

This chain links TRBV30 with TRBJ2-7, with D hard to call. Looked up from germline, CDR1 is GTSNPN and CDR2 is SVGIG (reference sequence). CDR3 length: 13 residues. The germline V and J ends were trimmed by 8 bases and 3 bases, with 17 bases remaining between them. This CDR3 is CASSDAVVYEQYF. As DNA, the CDR3 is TGTGCCAGTAGTGACGCGGTTGTCTACGAGCAGTACTTC.

V gene TRBV2 combines with J gene TRBJ2-1; no clear D gene. CDR1 is SNHLY and CDR2 is FYNNEI in the germline V gene. This CDR3 spans 11 amino acids. Trimming cost V 2 bases and J 9 bases, with 5 bases left between them. This CDR3 is CASSEFGEQFF. CDR3 DNA: TGTGCCAGCAGTGAATTTGGTGAGCAGTTCTTC.

This chain uses TRBV12-3 or TRBV12-4 with TRBJ2-7, with D perhaps being TRBD1 or TRBD2 (5 bases each). Trimming left V 5 bases short and J 0 bases short, with 14 bases between. CDR3 length equals 15 residues. The CDR3 reads CASSVGWGSSYEQYF. The CDR3 DNA is TGTGCCAGCAGTGTGGGGTGGGGGAGCTCCTACGAGCAGTACTTC.

The chain couples TRBV30 to TRBJ2-2; either TRBD1 or TRBD2 may fit D (5 bases each). Germline values: CDR1 GTSNPN, CDR2 SVGIG (reference sequence). The CDR3 totals 14 residues. Trimming cost V 3 bases and J 7 bases, with 15 bases left between them. DNA of the CDR3: TGTGCCTGGAGAGGAAAAGGGACCGGCGGGGAGCTGTTTTTT. Protein: CAWRGKGTGGELFF.

This chain links TRBV12-3 or TRBV12-4 with TRBJ2-3; TRBD2 might be the D (7 bases). The V end lost 8 bases, the J end lost 2 bases, and 20 bases lay between the germline ends. The CDR3 contains 16 residues. CDR3 sequence (DNA): TGTGCCAGCCGGATGGGGGGGCCATCTGACACAGATACGCAGTATTTT. Translation gives CASRMGGPSDTDTQYF.

The chain links TRBV6-1 to TRBJ2-7, with D perhaps TRBD1 (6 bases). The CDR3 has 14 residues. CDR1 is MNHNS and CDR2 is SASEGT in the germline V gene. Trimming shortened V by 6 bases and J by 2 bases, and 14 bases separated the two germline ends. This chain's CDR3 is CASRPEDRPYEQYF. In DNA, the CDR3 is TGTGCCAGCAGGCCCGAGGACAGACCCTACGAGCAGTACTTC.

This clone appeared a few times. This chain uses TRBV2 with TRBJ2-5; 12 positions match TRBD1. CDR1 SNHLY and CDR2 FYNNEI come from the germline V gene. With 9 bases clipped from V and 5 bases from J, the junction kept 7 bases outside the gene matches. The CDR3 loop spans 14 amino acids. This chain's CDR3 is CASSGTGGAETQYF. CDR3 bases: TGTGCCAGTTCCGGGACAGGGGGCGCGGAGACCCAGTACTTC.

There are a few counts of this clone. The V call is TRBV10-1, the J call TRBJ2-2, with TRBD1 as a possible D gene (6 bases). The CDR3 is 15 amino acids. V lost 3 bases and J lost 7, with 15 bases in between. Germline V gene lookup returns CDR1 WNHNN and CDR2 SYGVQD (reference sequence). The CDR3 sequence is CASSEGQSGRGELFF. The CDR3 DNA is TGCGCCAGCAGTGAAGGACAGTCTGGACGCGGGGAGCTGTTTTTT.

This clone has just a few counts. The CDR3 DNA follows: TGTGCCAGCACGCAGGGGGGTTCACCCCTCCACTTT. This sequence encodes CASTQGGSPLHF. The chain carries TRBV6-1 and TRBJ1-6, with 7 positions matching TRBD1. The V and J ends lost 7 bases and 9 bases, in that order; junction bases with no gene match: 3. The CDR3 runs to 12 residues. Germline CDR1 MNHNS, CDR2 SASEGT.

The chain couples TRBV10-1 to TRBJ2-7; possible D gene TRBD2, 5 bases. V was cut by 6 bases and J by 3 bases, with 9 bases left in between. Per the germline V gene, CDR1 is WNHNN and CDR2 is SYGVQD (reference sequence). The CDR3 covers 12 residues. CDR3 protein: CASRRAIYEQYF. CDR3 bases: TGCGCCAGCAGGCGGGCCATCTACGAGCAGTACTTC.

This clone was detected only a few times. This sequence joins TRBV2 and TRBJ2-3; D uncertain. Germline lookup yields CDR1 SNHLY and CDR2 FYNNEI. The CDR3 spans 12 residues. Trimming shortened V by 5 bases and J by 5 bases, and 8 bases separated the two germline ends. This CDR3 is CASSPTVDTQYF. In nucleotides, the CDR3 is TGTGCCAGCAGTCCGACTGTAGATACGCAGTATTTT.

The chain has TRBV28 and TRBJ2-5; D gene ambiguous. The V gene's germline CDR1 is MDHEN and CDR2 SYDVKM. The CDR3 is 12 amino acids. V lost 8 bases to trimming and J lost 1 base, with 8 bases between them. For the CDR3, the DNA is TGTGCCAGCGGTATGGGCCAAGAGACCCAGTACTTC. It codes for CASGMGQETQYF. Combining the CDR3 with reference TRBV28 and TRBJ2-5 gives the whole variable domain DVKVTQSSRYLVKRTGEKVFLECVQDMDHENMFWYRQDPGLGLRLIYFSYDVKMKEKGDIPEGYSVSREKKERFSLILESASTNQTSMYLCASGMGQETQYFGPGTRLLVL.

The J gene is TRBJ2-2, the V gene TRBV12-5; no clear D. This CDR3 is 12 amino acids long. The V gene's germline CDR1 is LGHNT and CDR2 FRNRAP. V gave up 1 base and J gave up 8 bases, with 5 bases separating them. In nucleotides, the CDR3 is TGTGCTAGTGGTTTGGCGACAGGGGAGCTGTTTTTT. This translates into CASGLATGELFF.

J is TRBJ2-7 and V is TRBV11-1, with 9 bases that match TRBD2. This CDR3 is built from 17 residues. Trimming removed 2 bases from V and 1 base from J; junction bases left unmatched: 9. The germline V gene encodes CDR1 SGHAT and CDR2 FQDESV (reference sequence). CDR3 sequence (DNA): TGTGCCAGCAGCTTAAGGGGGGAGACTAGCGGATCCTACGAGCAGTACTTC. Amino acids: CASSLRGETSGSYEQYF.

In this sample, this clone is large. CDR3 amino acids: CASSLTSGRNTGELFF. The CDR3, as DNA: TGTGCCAGCAGTTTAACTAGCGGGAGAAACACCGGGGAGCTGTTTTTT. The chain recombines TRBV6-2 or TRBV6-3 with TRBJ2-2, with 11 bases that match TRBD2. Per germline, CDR1 MNHEY and CDR2 SVGEGT. V lost 4 bases to trimming and J lost 2 bases; unmatched junction nucleotides: 3. The CDR3 is made up of 16 amino acids.

This clone was detected only a few times. V and J are TRBV27 and TRBJ2-3, with 7 bases lining up with TRBD2. The germline V gene has CDR1 MNHEY and CDR2 SMNVEV (reference sequence). This CDR3 region has 14 residues. Trimming at V came to 2 bases and at J to 2 bases, leaving 1 base not matched to a gene. The CDR3 spells CASSLAGATDTQYF. The CDR3 DNA sequence: TGTGCCAGCAGTTTAGCGGGAGCCACAGATACGCAGTATTTT.

The chain uses TRBV11-2 and TRBJ2-3; TRBD2 aligns across 7 bases. The CDR3 totals 17 residues. Germline V gene data show CDR1 as SGHAT and CDR2 as FQNNGV. V gave up 1 base and J gave up 2 bases; unmatched junction bases: 9. The CDR3 protein is CASSLGEGGATTDTQYF. Written as DNA, the CDR3 is TGTGCCAGCAGCTTAGGGGAGGGTGGGGCCACCACAGATACGCAGTATTTT.